Shown below are 28 T cell receptor beta chains from a single sample sequenced in a study of cytomegalovirus exposure and HLA in healthy donors. Vbeta (60) and Jbeta (13) primers were used in the PCR. Repertoires were generated with immunoSEQ multiplex PCR, while TCRdb's copy carries only in-frame clones and drops some. The sample includes 100,000 to 150,000 clones, 60% to 75% seen only once; the top ten take approximately 6.4%. Sequenced input: PBMCs. These receptors came from a woman aged 45 to 65 in good health and CMV-seropositive.

J is TRBJ2-7 and V is TRBV2, with D possibly being TRBD2 (6 bases). Trimming left V 5 bases short and J 6 bases short, with 11 bases between. The CDR3 has 12 residues. Germline V gene data show CDR1 as SNHLY and CDR2 as FYNNEI. Written as DNA, the CDR3 is TGTGCCAGCAGTCCTACTAGCACCGAGCAGTACTTC. Its protein is CASSPTSTEQYF.

The V gene is TRBV7-8, the J gene TRBJ2-1; the match to TRBD2 covers 7 bases. Germline loops: CDR1 SGHVS, CDR2 FQNEAQ. This CDR3 comprises 14 residues. V shed 2 bases and J 12 bases; nucleotides not matched to a gene: 10. CDR3 amino acids: CASSLSPSGEGQFF. For the CDR3, the DNA is TGTGCCAGCAGCTTATCCCCGTCGGGGGAGGGGCAGTTCTTC.

This clone was recorded a few times. The chain has TRBV9 and TRBJ2-2, with 8 bases that match TRBD1. Trimming removed 4 bases from V and 4 bases from J; junction bases left unmatched: 3. Per the germline V gene, CDR1 is SGDLS and CDR2 is YYNGEE. The CDR3 contains 14 residues. Here the CDR3 DNA reads TGTGCCAGCAGCACAACAGGGGGCACCGGGGAGCTGTTTTTT. It is translated as CASSTTGGTGELFF.

CDR3 sequence reads: CASSRQDGTGELFF. The CDR3 region has the DNA TGCGCCAGCAGCAGACAGGACGGTACCGGGGAGCTGTTTTTT. This chain uses TRBV5-1 with TRBJ2-2; possibly TRBD1 for D (6 bases). This CDR3 spans 14 amino acids. Germline V gene sequence: CDR1 SGHRS, CDR2 YFSETQ. Trimming took off 4 bases at V and 5 bases at J, with 12 bases between the two ends.

CDR3 amino acids: CAWRGAGIAFF. The CDR3 DNA is TGTGCCTGGAGAGGGGCTGGTATAGCTTTCTTT. The rearrangement links TRBV30 to TRBJ1-1; possibly TRBD1 for D (5 bases). The CDR3 is made up of 11 amino acids. Trimming stripped 3 bases from V and 10 bases from J, with 12 bases between. Germline loops: CDR1 GTSNPN, CDR2 SVGIG (reference sequence).

This clone was recorded once. The V call is TRBV6-1, the J call TRBJ1-6; maybe TRBD1 (6 bases). CDR3 length: 15 amino acids. V lost 3 bases, J lost 9 bases, and 15 bases lay in between. Germline V lookup: CDR1 MNHNS, CDR2 SASEGT. The CDR3, as DNA: TGTGCCAGCAGTGATTGGGCAGGGGTTGGTTCACCCCTCCACTTT. It yields the protein CASSDWAGVGSPLHF.

This rearrangement joins TRBV5-1 to TRBJ2-2, with D hard to call. Between the trimmed V and J ends, which lost 4 bases and 7 bases, there was a span of 8 bases. Germline V gene data show CDR1 as SGHRS and CDR2 as YFSETQ. The CDR3 spans 12 residues. CDR3 DNA sequence: TGCGCCAGCAGCCCGACGGGCGGGGAGCTGTTTTTT. The encoded protein is CASSPTGGELFF.

V usage is TRBV4-1 and J usage is TRBJ1-5, with 7 bases fitting TRBD1. Germline lookup yields CDR1 MGHRA and CDR2 YSYEKL. There are 14 residues in the CDR3. J was trimmed by 5 bases and V by 1 base; bases with no gene match: 2. CDR3 bases: TGCGCCAGCAGCCAAGGACAGGGACATCAGCCCCAGCATTTT. Its translation: CASSQGQGHQPQHF.

J is TRBJ1-5 and V is TRBV19, with a weak D call TRBD1 (5 bases). Trimming took off 3 bases at V and 3 bases at J, with 12 bases between the two ends. The germline V gene encodes CDR1 LNHDA and CDR2 SQIVND (reference sequence). The CDR3 loop spans 15 amino acids. The CDR3 spells CASSMAQANNQPQHF. The DNA for the CDR3 is TGTGCCAGTAGTATGGCACAGGCCAACAATCAGCCCCAGCATTTT.

V is TRBV5-1 and J is TRBJ1-6; 7 nucleotides line up with TRBD1. V lost 0 bases to trimming and J lost 7 bases; unmatched junction nucleotides: 4. The CDR3 is 15 amino acids. Germline values: CDR1 SGHRS, CDR2 YFSETQ. In nucleotides, the CDR3 is TGCGCCAGCAGCTTGGAGACAGGGAACAATTCACCCCTCCACTTT. As protein: CASSLETGNNSPLHF.

The chain carries TRBV7-8 and TRBJ2-7; the D gene is possibly TRBD2 (5 bases). The CDR3 is 16 residues long. Per the germline V gene, CDR1 is SGHVS and CDR2 is FQNEAQ. V lost 4 bases, J lost 3 bases, and 19 bases lay in between. In DNA form, the CDR3 reads TGTGCCAGCAGCTCCCCCCGGGGTCGAAAACTCTACGAGCAGTACTTC. This translates into CASSSPRGRKLYEQYF.

The chain is built from TRBV5-1 and TRBJ2-7, with 8 nucleotides matching TRBD1. The length of the CDR3 is 16 residues. V was pared by 4 bases and J by 9 bases, with 18 bases of the junction left unmatched. CDR1 and CDR2 (germline): SGHRS, YFSETQ. The CDR3 bases are TGCGCCAGCAGCGATTCAACTAGGGACAGGCGCCCTGGGCAGTACTTC. The encoded protein is CASSDSTRDRRPGQYF.

This sequence joins TRBV2 and TRBJ1-2; D not certain. The V end was cut by 2 bases, the J end by 4 bases, with 14 bases between. Germline V gene lookup returns CDR1 SNHLY and CDR2 FYNNEI. The CDR3 has 15 amino acids. CDR3 bases: TGTGCCAGCAGTGAACTGAGTCCAGGCCTCTATGGCTACACCTTC. Its protein product is CASSELSPGLYGYTF.

The gene calls are TRBV19 and TRBJ1-1; a possible D gene is TRBD1 (5 bases). Germline CDR1 is LNHDA and CDR2 is SQIVND (reference sequence). Trimming took off 7 bases at V and 4 bases at J, with 19 bases between the two ends. This CDR3 spans 15 amino acids. The CDR3 reads CASMSQGGWGTEAFF. The CDR3 DNA reads TGTGCCAGTATGAGCCAGGGAGGGTGGGGCACTGAAGCTTTCTTT.

On this clone itself: At the DNA level, this CDR3 is encoded by other sequences in the same sample as well. The gene calls are TRBV5-1 and TRBJ2-1; D ambiguous. Germline values: CDR1 SGHRS, CDR2 YFSETQ. Between the trimmed V and J ends, which lost 3 bases and 0 bases, there was a span of 4 bases. The CDR3 sequence is 13 residues long. CDR3 residues: CASSSSSYNEQFF. As DNA, the CDR3 is TGCGCCAGCAGCTCGAGCTCCTACAATGAGCAGTTCTTC.

The chain joins TRBV7-9 to TRBJ2-1, with D possibly TRBD2 on 6 matching bases. Germline lookup yields CDR1 SEHNR and CDR2 FQNEAQ (reference sequence). The CDR3 has 12 amino acids. V dropped 4 bases and J dropped 9 bases, with 10 bases sitting between them. Here the CDR3 reads CASSSGRGEQFF. DNA for the CDR3: TGTGCCAGCAGCTCTGGGCGGGGTGAGCAGTTCTTC.

Regarding this clone: This specimen includes other DNA sequences encoding the same CDR3. The V call is TRBV5-1, the J call TRBJ2-3; D possibly corresponds to TRBD1 (5 bases). The CDR3 has 13 amino acids. The germline V gene has CDR1 SGHRS and CDR2 YFSETQ. The ends were cut back, 4 bases at V and 6 bases at J, with 12 bases in the middle. As DNA, the CDR3 is TGCGCCAGCAGCCCGGACGCAGGGGATACGCAGTATTTT. It specifies CASSPDAGDTQYF.

In its sample, this clone was seen a few times. The rearrangement joins TRBV27 to TRBJ1-5; 8 positions match TRBD1. V lost 3 bases, J lost 7 bases, and 5 bases stayed unmatched. The CDR3 is 14 residues long. CDR1 is MNHEY, CDR2 SMNVEV, per germline (reference sequence). As DNA, the CDR3 is TGTGCCAGCAGTTTCACAGGGACAGGACAGCCCCAGCATTTT. This sequence encodes CASSFTGTGQPQHF.

This clone was found many times. V usage is TRBV6-6 and J usage is TRBJ1-3; D remains unclear. CDR3 length: 14 residues. The V and J ends lost 6 bases and 0 bases respectively, with 9 bases between them. CDR1 is MNHNY, CDR2 SVGAGI, per germline (reference sequence). CDR3 sequence: CASRGEFSGNTIYF. In DNA form, the CDR3 reads TGTGCCAGCAGGGGCGAGTTCTCTGGAAACACCATATATTTT.

The chain employs TRBV6-1 and TRBJ2-7, with 7 bases that match TRBD1. Germline trimming cut 6 bases from V and 2 bases from J; bases unmatched to any gene: 4. Germline values: CDR1 MNHNS, CDR2 SASEGT. The CDR3 loop spans 13 amino acids. CDR3 DNA: TGTGCCAGCAGGGACAGGCAAACCTACGAGCAGTACTTC. This translates into CASRDRQTYEQYF.

The CDR3 DNA reads as TGTGCCAGTAGTATACGGGGGAATGAGCAGTTCTTC. Protein: CASSIRGNEQFF. The gene calls are TRBV19 and TRBJ2-1; a possible D gene is TRBD2 (6 bases). Trimming pared 2 bases from V and 7 bases from J, leaving 6 bases between. CDR3 size: 12 residues. Germline V gene sequence: CDR1 LNHDA, CDR2 SQIVND (reference sequence).

The count of this clone is one. V is TRBV5-4 and J is TRBJ2-6, with a possible D match to TRBD1 (6 bases). The ends were cut back, 4 bases at V and 2 bases at J, with 13 bases in the middle. CDR3 length: 16 amino acids. Germline CDR1 SGHNT, CDR2 YYREEE (reference sequence). CDR3 nucleotide sequence: TGTGCCAGCAGCCCACAGGGTTCCCCTGGGGCCAACGTCCTGACTTTC. It codes for CASSPQGSPGANVLTF.

Only a few counts were recorded for this clone. V gene TRBV9 combines with J gene TRBJ2-7; the match to TRBD2 covers 8 bases. Looked up from germline, CDR1 is SGDLS and CDR2 is YYNGEE. The CDR3 runs 16 residues. Trimming took 4 bases from V and 1 from J; bases not matched to a gene: 10. CDR3 in amino acids: CASSLGGSGASYEQYF. The CDR3 region has the DNA TGTGCCAGCAGCCTAGGAGGTAGCGGGGCATCCTACGAGCAGTACTTC.

V is TRBV6-5 and J is TRBJ2-2, with D unresolved. Trimming left V 2 bases short and J 4 bases short, with 8 bases between. This CDR3 comprises 14 residues. CDR1 and CDR2 from the germline V gene are MNHEY and SVGAGI. CDR3: CASSYGSTTGELFF. CDR3 in DNA: TGTGCCAGCAGTTACGGCAGTACCACCGGGGAGCTGTTTTTT.

The chain recombines TRBV6-4 with TRBJ1-3; 7 bases are shared with TRBD1. Germline CDR1 and CDR2: MRHNA and SNTAGT. CDR3 length: 15 residues. Trimming removed 8 bases from V and 3 bases from J; junction bases left unmatched: 10. DNA of the CDR3: TGTGCCAGCGGAGTTTTCGACAGGGTTGGAAACACCATATATTTT. Its translation is CASGVFDRVGNTIYF.

The V gene is TRBV27, the J gene TRBJ1-1; D might be TRBD1 (5 bases). This CDR3 has 14 residues. Per the germline V gene, CDR1 is MNHEY and CDR2 is SMNVEV (reference sequence). V was clipped by 8 bases and J by 8 bases, with 21 bases between them. The CDR3 DNA sequence: TGTGCCAGCGGGTTCCCAGGGAATCCTCCGGAAGCTTTCTTT. Translating it yields CASGFPGNPPEAFF.

Only a few counts were recorded for this clone. This sequence joins TRBV5-4 and TRBJ1-6; 9 bases match TRBD1. The junction had 11 bases not matched to a gene; V was cut back by 0 bases and J by 13 bases. This CDR3 contains 16 residues. The germline V gene encodes CDR1 SGHNT and CDR2 YYREEE (reference sequence). CDR3 coding DNA: TGTGCCAGCAGCTTGGCCCCGACGGGACAGGGATGTCCCCTCCACTTT. This gives the protein CASSLAPTGQGCPLHF.

The chain links TRBV18 to TRBJ1-4; no clear D. The CDR3 runs to 13 residues. The germline V gene encodes CDR1 KGHSH and CDR2 LQKENI. Between the trimmed V and J ends, which lost 6 bases and 7 bases, there was a span of 12 bases. CDR3 residues: CASSPEGGEKLFF. In DNA form, the CDR3 reads TGTGCCAGCTCCCCTGAGGGAGGTGAAAAACTGTTTTTT. Looking up the rest from reference TRBV18 and TRBJ1-4 gives the full variable domain: NAGVMQNPRHLVRRRGQEARLRCSPMKGHSHVYWYRQLPEEGLKFMVYLQKENIIDESGMPKERFSAEFPKEGPSILRIQQVVRGDSAAYFCASSPEGGEKLFFGSGTQLSVL.